This TCR beta chain comes out of a study of shared clonotypes between healthy human individuals. Each subset's genomic DNA was shared equally among a number of immunoSEQ plates. The data were produced by immunoSEQ multiplex PCR, yet TCRdb's version contains in-frame clones alone and is incomplete. The profile shows hundreds of thousands of clones, about four fifths of them singletons. Whole-study findings and limits: The diversity represented, both genetic and in exposure history, was limited by few donors.

The CDR3 runs 15 residues. V was clipped by 5 bases and J by 0 bases, with 11 bases between them. Germline V gene sequence: CDR1 SGHTA, CDR2 FQGNSA. This clone was recorded at least ten times. Its antigen is undetermined. The source material was PBMCs. The TCR originated in a woman aged 40 to 50 in good health. Some clones in this sample may be carry-over from other donors' samples. J is TRBJ1-5 and V is TRBV7-2; D is unclear. The CDR3 DNA reads as TGTGCCAGCAGCCGTCTGGCCAATAGCAATCAGCCCCAGCATTTT. This encodes CASSRLANSNQPQHF.